The 10 T cell receptor beta chains below were found in one sample sequenced in a study of T-cell memory formation after mild COVID-19. MiXCR was run by TCRdb on the 5' RACE reads, yielding one entry per CDR3 protein. The data contain approximately 260,000 distinct CDR3 sequences, under 20% of them singletons. Sequenced sample: PBMCs or a T cell subset sorted from them (not recorded which). The receptors stem from a man younger than 35 who had mild COVID-19 (a few samples of this study predate the infection). Cell type and time point are not known.

This clonotype was detected only a few times. The V and J genes are TRBV7-2 and TRBJ2-5; D is ambiguous. V lost 3 bases to trimming and J lost 7 bases, with 18 bases between them. This CDR3 has 15 residues. Germline CDR1 is SGHTA and CDR2 is FQGNSA. This chain's CDR3 is CASSLSRTRPSTQYF. In DNA, the CDR3 is TGTGCCAGCAGCTTGAGCCGGACCCGGCCATCGACCCAGTACTTC.

This clonotype has a handful of counts. The chain couples TRBV29-1 to TRBJ1-2; D gene ambiguous. V lost 1 base, J lost 6 bases, and 15 bases lay in between. The CDR3 is 14 residues long. Per the germline V gene, CDR1 is SQVTM and CDR2 is ANQGSEA. Here the CDR3 reads CSVEGLESIHGYTF. The CDR3 DNA is TGCAGCGTTGAAGGTTTGGAATCCATTCATGGCTACACCTTC.

This clonotype was seen a handful of times. This chain uses TRBV5-1 with TRBJ2-3; D is undetermined. The CDR3 extends over 14 amino acids. Germline-derived CDR1 and CDR2 are SGHRS and YFSETQ. V was pared by 0 bases and J by 4 bases, with 9 bases between. The CDR3 reads CASSLVQAADTQYF. In DNA form, the CDR3 reads TGCGCCAGCAGCTTGGTGCAAGCCGCAGATACGCAGTATTTT.

The rearrangement links TRBV5-1 to TRBJ2-3, with TRBD2 matching over 13 bases. CDR1 and CDR2 from the germline V gene are SGHRS and YFSETQ. The V segment lost 0 bases and the J segment 1 base; nucleotides outside the gene matches: 5. There are 18 residues in the CDR3. CDR3 loop: CASSLGLAGGIGTDTQYF. CDR3 sequence (DNA): TGCGCCAGCAGCTTGGGACTAGCGGGGGGCATCGGCACAGATACGCAGTATTTT.

This clonotype was seen repeatedly, ten times or more. The chain couples TRBV5-1 to TRBJ2-1; D call uncertain. Germline assignment: CDR1 SGHRS and CDR2 YFSETQ. CDR3 length: 12 amino acids. The V end was cut by 4 bases, the J end by 2 bases, with 4 bases between. The CDR3 DNA is TGCGCCAGCAGCCGAGCCTACAATGAGCAGTTCTTC. It codes for CASSRAYNEQFF.

V gene TRBV5-5 combines with J gene TRBJ1-5; possible D gene TRBD1, 6 bases. Trimming pared 4 bases from V and 5 bases from J, leaving 10 bases between. This CDR3 comprises 13 residues. Germline V gene lookup returns CDR1 SGHKS and CDR2 YYEKEE (reference sequence). CDR3 residues: CASSDPGDQPQHF. The CDR3 DNA reads as TGTGCCAGCAGCGACCCAGGGGATCAGCCCCAGCATTTT.

A few counts support this clonotype. V is TRBV2 and J is TRBJ2-2, with D perhaps TRBD1 (5 bases). V lost 5 bases and J lost 0, with 13 bases in between. CDR3 length equals 16 residues. Germline CDR1 reads SNHLY; CDR2 reads FYNNEI. This CDR3 is CASSSQEYANTGELFF. The CDR3 coding sequence is TGTGCCAGCAGTTCACAGGAGTACGCGAACACCGGGGAGCTGTTTTTT.

J is TRBJ1-1 and V is TRBV12-3 or TRBV12-4; D is ambiguous. The CDR3 sequence is 13 residues long. Trimming took 3 bases from V and 5 from J, leaving 10 bases between them. CDR3 residues: CASSFRAYTEAFF. The CDR3 coding sequence is TGTGCCAGCAGTTTTCGCGCGTATACTGAAGCTTTCTTT.

This clonotype was seen a few times. The rearrangement links TRBV27 to TRBJ2-5; D is undetermined. V lost 8 bases, J lost 5 bases, and 18 bases lay in between. This CDR3 region has 14 residues. Germline V lookup: CDR1 MNHEY, CDR2 SMNVEV (reference sequence). The CDR3 DNA reads TGTGCCAGCGTAGTGAGCCCCGACGGGGAGACCCAGTACTTC. This gives the protein CASVVSPDGETQYF.

This clonotype was counted between two and nine times. The chain carries TRBV28 and TRBJ1-6; the D gene is possibly TRBD1 (5 bases). Germline V CDR1 and CDR2: MDHEN, SYDVKM. The CDR3 is made up of 14 amino acids. The germline V and J ends were trimmed by 5 bases and 7 bases, with 12 bases remaining between them. CDR3 in amino acids: CASSRGTYNSPLHF. The CDR3 bases are TGTGCCAGCAGTCGCGGGACTTACAATTCACCCCTCCACTTT. The whole variable domain, remainder taken from reference TRBV28 and TRBJ1-6, is DVKVTQSSRYLVKRTGEKVFLECVQDMDHENMFWYRQDPGLGLRLIYFSYDVKMKEKGDIPEGYSVSREKKERFSLILESASTNQTSMYLCASSRGTYNSPLHFGNGTRLTVT.